This entry concerns a single T cell receptor (beta chain). What it recognizes is unknown. This sample stems from a study of shared clonotypes between healthy human individuals. Findings of the study overall: The study's rarefaction showed incomplete sorted-subset sequencing despite large depth.

CD45RO-negative CD8 cells positively selected for CCR7 made up the naive population, which excluded terminally differentiated effector memory CD45RA+ cells. TCRdb keeps only in-frame clones here, not all; method: immunoSEQ multiplex PCR. Among about 680,000 clones listed, about 91% were seen once. This receptor was identified in a man younger than 45 in good health. Sequencing input: naive CD8+ T cells sorted from blood.

This CDR3 is CSVGNRDDEQYF. DNA for the CDR3: TGCAGCGTTGGAAACAGGGACGACGAGCAGTACTTC. The chain joins TRBV29-1 to TRBJ2-7, with a possible D match to TRBD1 (6 bases). This CDR3 region has 12 residues. V lost 4 bases and J lost 5, with 12 bases in between. The germline CDR1 and CDR2 sequences are SQVTM and ANQGSEA.